This T cell receptor beta chain was recorded in a study of glioma-infiltrating T cells after dendritic cell vaccination. The time point was: after dendritic cell vaccination, including at tumor progression/relapse. No glioblastoma patient carried an isocitrate dehydrogenase mutation. PBMC were collected before vaccination, two weeks after the third vaccination, and at progression. This CDR3 spans 15 amino acids. J lost 7 bases, V lost 7 bases, and 11 bases had no gene match. CDR1 and CDR2 (germline): SGHDN, FVKESK. Amplification used 60 V beta primers and 13 J beta primers. TCRdb keeps only in-frame clones here, not all; method: immunoSEQ multiplex PCR. The table shows approximately 90,000 clones, with 81% occurring only once.

The specimen comprised blood, sampled after dendritic cell vaccination. V gene TRBV14 combines with J gene TRBJ1-2; TRBD1 matches 11 bases. The origin of this receptor is a human donor with glioblastoma. The CDR3 here is CASTAKRGQGVGYTF. The CDR3 DNA is TGTGCCAGCACCGCCAAGAGGGGACAGGGGGTTGGCTACACCTTC.